Detailed here is one T cell receptor (beta chain). Its antigen target is currently unknown. No base quality values were provided; no much bigger clone lies one nucleotide off. Using the deep immunoSEQ assay, multiplex PCR amplified TCR CDR3 regions from genomic DNA. Extracted genomic DNA from each cell subset was spread evenly across all wells of several immunoSEQ 96-well plates, with each plate serving as a replicate. For sorted subsets, roughly 200 ng of genomic DNA, equivalent to some 30,000 T cell genomes, went into each replicate PCR. The purified libraries were quantified using a Qubit 3.0 fluorometer, sized with a Bioanalyzer 2100, and then quantified again using the KAPA Library Quantification kit. Each immunoSEQ 96-well plate was sequenced on its own single-read 150-cycle Illumina NextSeq 550 flow cell. The study's processing was this. Because only junctional sequences without quality scores were contained in the immunoSEQ output, filtering matching that applied to full-length reads could not be performed. To assign V/J genes and CDR3, sequences were annotated against IMGT germline references using PyIR, a Python wrapper for IgBLAST v1.9. Reads were removed for weak V/J assignments (E-value above 1e-6), missing CDR3, stop codons, out-of-frame junctions, or ambiguous translated residues. V3J clonotypes were defined as sequences sharing an identical inferred V gene, J gene, and CDR3 amino acid sequence. Percentage overlap between repertoires was calculated by dividing the number of shared unique clonotypes by the size of the smaller repertoire. Three approaches were used to assess repertoire richness: RTK rarefaction, the Chao1 estimator, and Recon v2.1 estimates of unobserved clonotypes. Generation probabilities for all TCRbeta clonotypes obtained by the gDNA method from several donors were computed using OLGA. TCRdb carries this immuneACCESS record with in-frame sequences only. Its versions omit some clonotypes, under half of them owing to an unresolved V gene in the studies checked, with the rest unexplained. That table furnishes V, J and clone size, whereas the DNA furnished D and trimming. This sample holds about 380,000 clones; about 96% were observed only once. The ten most abundant clones make up 0.32% of the sample.

This entry is derived from a study of shared clonotypes between healthy human individuals (dated by TCRdb to 2020 to 2022). Study-level background: Three men and two women, aged 18 to 49 years, made up the cohort. For each donor, three plates each were used for CD4 naive and CD4 memory, two plates were used for CD8 naive, and one plate was used for CD8 memory. Libraries were prepared and TCR repertoires were sequenced by different laboratories using diverse techniques, in order to increase sequencing depth and limit assay-specific biases. The study deeply sequenced blood TCR repertoires of several healthy adults to estimate repertoire size and the extent of clonotype sharing between individuals. Leukapheresis yielded between about 0.85 and 9.5 billion PBMCs per donor.

The study at large found these results: Because the study included a small number of donors, the genetic and exposure-history diversity represented was limited. About 5% of naive CD4, approximately 3.7% of naive CD8, roughly 2.5% of memory CD4, and approximately 0.4% of memory CD8 clonotypes were shared across a few donors. Clonotypes shared by all four sorted-subset donors showed higher generation probabilities than non-shared clonotypes. Only blood was sampled, and tissue TCR repertoires likely differ from those in blood. Naive subsets generally had larger estimated clonotype richness than memory subsets. Rarefaction of sorted-subset datasets indicated incomplete sequencing despite the large sequencing depth. Pairwise subsampling led to the expectation that sequencing depth would affect the degree of clonotype sharing among donors.

Donors were healthy HIV-negative adults with no recently reported acute infections or vaccinations. Every donor was a Caucasian adult residing in Nashville, Tennessee, USA. CD8 memory samples were composed of magnetically selected CD45RO+ cells combined with CCR7-negative CD45RA+ effector memory (TemRA) cells. Blood was obtained by leukapheresis, after which PBMCs were separated by Ficoll-Histopaque density gradient centrifugation and cryopreserved in liquid nitrogen vapor phase. Analytical flow cytometry was used to check the purity and quantity of every magnetically sorted T cell population. From each sorted fraction, genomic DNA was isolated and quantified by UV absorbance on a Nanodrop 2000c. CDR1 and CDR2, looked up from the germline V gene, are MDHEN and SYDVKM. The CDR3 sequence holds 15 residues, the cysteine and phenylalanine included. Only the CDR3 region is kept as DNA, spanning 45 bases read in frame from base 1. The trim is 3 bases for V and 9 bases for J, with a gap of 17 bases between the germline ends.

The TCR sequence derives from a man aged 30-40 years in good health. Sample: memory CD8+ T cells sorted from blood. What this sample's cell subset or site label stands for: CD45RO+ cells pooled with CCR7-negative TemRA cells. This chain is built from TRBV28 and TRBJ2-2, with the D gene tentatively TRBD1 or TRBD2, based on 5 matching bases in each. The DNA sequence is as follows: TGTGCCAGCAGTTTCGGGACCGTCTCTCGCCGGGAGCTGTTTTTT. Translated, this is CASSFGTVSRRELFF.